These T cell receptor beta chains were read from a single sample in a study of early stage breast cancer tumors. Some clones are missing from TCRdb's copy, which holds only in-frame ones; the method was immunoSEQ multiplex PCR. The table records fewer than 15,000 clones, around 84% of them present only once. Sequenced sample: normal breast tissue next to the tumor. The receptor source for this set is a person aged 25 to 39 with breast cancer. CDR3s include the opening cysteine and the closing phenylalanine or tryptophan. D genes are given only for firm matches. The size entry is marked missing in some rows and otherwise reads once, few, many or a size class.

d_gene: NA; v_gene: TRBV27; abundance: NA; j_gene: TRBJ1-1; CDR3nt: TGTGCCAGCAGTCCAGGGAGGGTGGGGAACACTGAAGCTTTCTTT; CDR3aa: CASSPGRVGNTEAFF
d_gene: NA; v_gene: TRBV11-2; abundance: NA; j_gene: TRBJ1-2; CDR3nt: TGTGCCAGCAGCTTAGAGCAATATGGCTACACCTTC; CDR3aa: CASSLEQYGYTF
d_gene: TRBD2; v_gene: TRBV4-3; abundance: NA; j_gene: TRBJ2-7; CDR3nt: TGCGCCAGCAGCCAAACTAGCGGGAGCCCCCACGAGCAGTACTTC; CDR3aa: CASSQTSGSPHEQYF
d_gene: TRBD2; v_gene: TRBV5-1; abundance: NA; j_gene: TRBJ2-3; CDR3nt: TGCGCCAGCAGCTTGGGAGGGGGAGCGGGAGCAGATACGCAGTATTTT; CDR3aa: CASSLGGGAGADTQYF
d_gene: TRBD1; v_gene: TRBV10-3; abundance: NA; j_gene: TRBJ1-1; CDR3nt: TGTGCCGTCCGGGACAGGGGGAACACTGAAGCTTTCTTT; CDR3aa: CAVRDRGNTEAFF
d_gene: NA; v_gene: TRBV2; abundance: NA; j_gene: TRBJ2-1; CDR3nt: TGTGCCAGCAGTGAACCCCTATTCTCCTACAATGAGCAGTTCTTC; CDR3aa: CASSEPLFSYNEQFF
d_gene: NA; v_gene: TRBV20-1; abundance: NA; j_gene: TRBJ2-3; CDR3nt: TGCAGTGCCACCTGGGGTACGCAGTATTTT; CDR3aa: CSATWGTQYF
d_gene: NA; v_gene: TRBV20-1; abundance: NA; j_gene: TRBJ2-1; CDR3nt: TGCAGTGCCCTAGGCGAGGAGTTGTTCTTC; CDR3aa: CSALGEELFF
d_gene: TRBD2; v_gene: TRBV10-3; abundance: once; j_gene: TRBJ2-2; CDR3nt: TGTGCCATCAGTGATTACCCTCCGGGACTAGCGGGAAACACCGGGGAGCTGTTTTTT; CDR3aa: CAISDYPPGLAGNTGELFF
d_gene: NA; v_gene: TRBV7-9; abundance: NA; j_gene: TRBJ2-3; CDR3nt: TGTGCCAGCAGCTTTATAAGTGATACGCAGTATTTT; CDR3aa: CASSFISDTQYF
d_gene: TRBD1; v_gene: TRBV19; abundance: NA; j_gene: TRBJ1-1; CDR3nt: TGTGCCAGTAGTACCGACAGGGACGCCGAAAAAGCTTTCTTT; CDR3aa: CASSTDRDAEKAFF
d_gene: NA; v_gene: TRBV18; abundance: NA; j_gene: TRBJ1-1; CDR3nt: TGTGCCAGCTCCCCTTTTGAGGAGTATGAGAGCACTGAAGCTTTCTTT; CDR3aa: CASSPFEEYESTEAFF
d_gene: NA; v_gene: TRBV6-1; abundance: NA; j_gene: TRBJ2-6; CDR3nt: TGTGCCAGCAGTGAAACGGCAACTGGGGCCAACGTCCTGACTTTC; CDR3aa: CASSETATGANVLTF
d_gene: NA; v_gene: TRBV6-4; abundance: few; j_gene: TRBJ1-1; CDR3nt: TGTGCCAGCAGCGCGGAGGAGAACACTGAAGCTTTCTTT; CDR3aa: CASSAEENTEAFF
d_gene: TRBD1; v_gene: TRBV7-9; abundance: NA; j_gene: TRBJ2-7; CDR3nt: TGTGCCAGCAGCTTCCGGGACAGGTCCTACGAGCAGTACTTC; CDR3aa: CASSFRDRSYEQYF
d_gene: TRBD1; v_gene: TRBV11-3; abundance: once; j_gene: TRBJ2-3; CDR3nt: TGTGCCAGCAGCTTAGGGGACAGGGGCTCAGATACGCAGTATTTT; CDR3aa: CASSLGDRGSDTQYF
d_gene: NA; v_gene: TRBV18; abundance: NA; j_gene: TRBJ2-1; CDR3nt: TGTGCCAGCTCACCAGGACCAGAGGGGTACAATGAGCAGTTCTTC; CDR3aa: CASSPGPEGYNEQFF
d_gene: TRBD2; v_gene: TRBV9; abundance: few; j_gene: TRBJ2-7; CDR3nt: TGTGCCAGCAGCCCTAGACTAGCGGCCTCCTACGAGCAGTACTTC; CDR3aa: CASSPRLAASYEQYF
d_gene: NA; v_gene: TRBV7-8; abundance: NA; j_gene: TRBJ1-3; CDR3nt: TGTGCCAGCAGCCGCCGGGGCTCTGGAAACACCATATATTTT; CDR3aa: CASSRRGSGNTIYF
d_gene: TRBD1; v_gene: TRBV2; abundance: NA; j_gene: TRBJ1-3; CDR3nt: TGTGCCAGCAGTATAAACAGGGGCGACTCTGGAAACACCATATATTTT; CDR3aa: CASSINRGDSGNTIYF
d_gene: NA; v_gene: TRBV27; abundance: NA; j_gene: TRBJ2-1; CDR3nt: TGTGCCAGCAGTTACTACAATGAGCAGTTCTTC; CDR3aa: CASSYYNEQFF
d_gene: TRBD1; v_gene: TRBV30; abundance: NA; j_gene: TRBJ1-6; CDR3nt: TGTGCCTGGAGTGTACGCCAGGGGGCGCGGTCCTATAATTCACCCCTCCACTTT; CDR3aa: CAWSVRQGARSYNSPLHF
d_gene: NA; v_gene: TRBV4-1; abundance: NA; j_gene: TRBJ2-7; CDR3nt: TGCGCCAGCAGCCTCTCACTAGCCTTATACGAGCAGTACTTC; CDR3aa: CASSLSLALYEQYF
d_gene: NA; v_gene: TRBV10-3; abundance: NA; j_gene: TRBJ1-1; CDR3nt: TGTGCCATCCAGTTCCGGGAAGGGGAGACTGAAGCTTTCTTT; CDR3aa: CAIQFREGETEAFF
d_gene: NA; v_gene: TRBV5-1; abundance: NA; j_gene: TRBJ2-3; CDR3nt: TGCGCCAGTCGACTAACCCCTAGCACAGATACGCAGTATTTT; CDR3aa: CASRLTPSTDTQYF
d_gene: NA; v_gene: TRBV7-2; abundance: NA; j_gene: TRBJ2-7; CDR3nt: TGTGCCAGCAGCTTAGTGGGGAGACAGTACTTC; CDR3aa: CASSLVGRQYF
d_gene: TRBD1; v_gene: TRBV4-1; abundance: NA; j_gene: TRBJ1-5; CDR3nt: TGCGCCAGCAGCCAGAGGGCACAGGGGGCGCTTATTGATCAGCCCCAGCATTTT; CDR3aa: CASSQRAQGALIDQPQHF
d_gene: NA; v_gene: TRBV25-1; abundance: NA; j_gene: TRBJ2-1; CDR3nt: TGTGCCAGCAGTGAATCCAAGGTCTCTAGCTCCTACAATGAGCAGTTCTTC; CDR3aa: CASSESKVSSSYNEQFF
d_gene: NA; v_gene: TRBV18; abundance: NA; j_gene: TRBJ2-2; CDR3nt: TGTGCCAGCTCACCACGTACAGGGCCCACCGGGGAGCTGTTTTTT; CDR3aa: CASSPRTGPTGELFF
d_gene: NA; v_gene: TRBV19; abundance: NA; j_gene: TRBJ1-6; CDR3nt: TGTGCCAGTAGTATTGGGTACCGGGGTAATTCACCCCTCCACTTT; CDR3aa: CASSIGYRGNSPLHF
d_gene: TRBD2; v_gene: TRBV11-2; abundance: NA; j_gene: TRBJ2-5; CDR3nt: TGTGCCAGCAGCTTGACTAGCGGAGGGAGGAGAGAGACCCAGTACTTC; CDR3aa: CASSLTSGGRRETQYF
d_gene: NA; v_gene: TRBV10-2; abundance: NA; j_gene: TRBJ1-2; CDR3nt: TGCGCCAGCAGTGAACGAGGGGGAAGTAGTGGCTACACCTTC; CDR3aa: CASSERGGSSGYTF
d_gene: NA; v_gene: TRBV6-5; abundance: NA; j_gene: TRBJ2-7; CDR3nt: TGTGCCAGCAGTTACGCCGTGGACAGTACCTACGAGCAGTACTTC; CDR3aa: CASSYAVDSTYEQYF
d_gene: TRBD1; v_gene: TRBV7-9; abundance: NA; j_gene: TRBJ2-7; CDR3nt: TGTGCCAGCAGATCCGGGACAGGGGGCGAGTACTCCTACGAGCAGTACTTC; CDR3aa: CASRSGTGGEYSYEQYF
d_gene: NA; v_gene: TRBV5-8; abundance: NA; j_gene: TRBJ2-7; CDR3nt: TGTGCCAGCAGCTCAGGGGCCTACGAGCAGTACTTC; CDR3aa: CASSSGAYEQYF
d_gene: TRBD2; v_gene: TRBV11-3; abundance: NA; j_gene: TRBJ2-2; CDR3nt: TGTGCCAGCAGCTCCGCGGGGGAAACCGGGGAGCTGTTTTTT; CDR3aa: CASSSAGETGELFF
d_gene: NA; v_gene: TRBV6-6; abundance: NA; j_gene: TRBJ1-5; CDR3nt: TGTGCCAGCAGTTACGGACCGAATAGCAATCAGCCCCAGCATTTT; CDR3aa: CASSYGPNSNQPQHF
d_gene: NA; v_gene: TRBV4-2; abundance: few; j_gene: TRBJ1-3; CDR3nt: TGTGCCAGCAGCCAAGAGGGGGACCTCTCTGGAAACACCATATATTTT; CDR3aa: CASSQEGDLSGNTIYF
d_gene: NA; v_gene: TRBV4-2; abundance: NA; j_gene: TRBJ2-5; CDR3nt: TGTGCCAGCAGCCGGTCGGGGGAAGAGACCCAGTACTTC; CDR3aa: CASSRSGEETQYF
d_gene: NA; v_gene: TRBV5-4; abundance: NA; j_gene: TRBJ2-7; CDR3nt: TGTGCCAGCAGCCTACGACTCGAGCAGTACTTC; CDR3aa: CASSLRLEQYF
d_gene: TRBD2; v_gene: TRBV5-4; abundance: NA; j_gene: TRBJ2-3; CDR3nt: TGTGCCAGCAGCCGGCCGACTAGCGGGAGAACAGATACGCAGTATTTT; CDR3aa: CASSRPTSGRTDTQYF
d_gene: NA; v_gene: TRBV7-6; abundance: NA; j_gene: TRBJ2-3; CDR3nt: TGTGCCAGCAAAAGGACTACTAGCACAGATACGCAGTATTTT; CDR3aa: CASKRTTSTDTQYF
d_gene: TRBD2; v_gene: TRBV9; abundance: few; j_gene: TRBJ2-2; CDR3nt: TGTGCCAGCAGCGTAGGGACTAGCCGTGTCGGGGAGCTGTTTTTT; CDR3aa: CASSVGTSRVGELFF
d_gene: NA; v_gene: TRBV6-5; abundance: NA; j_gene: TRBJ2-1; CDR3nt: TGTGCCAGCAGTTATTTTCGAACGGGGAATGAGCAGTTCTTC; CDR3aa: CASSYFRTGNEQFF
d_gene: TRBD1; v_gene: TRBV19; abundance: NA; j_gene: TRBJ1-2; CDR3nt: TGTGCCAGTAGTCATGCCGGGACAGGTGGCAACTATGGCTACACCTTC; CDR3aa: CASSHAGTGGNYGYTF
d_gene: NA; v_gene: TRBV5-6; abundance: NA; j_gene: TRBJ2-7; CDR3nt: TGTGCCAGCAGCTTAGGGGCTAGCACCTGGGGACCCTACGAGCAGTACTTC; CDR3aa: CASSLGASTWGPYEQYF
d_gene: TRBD1; v_gene: TRBV7-8; abundance: few; j_gene: TRBJ1-5; CDR3nt: TGTGCCAGCAGCTTAGGAGGGACAGGGCACCAGCCCCAGCATTTT; CDR3aa: CASSLGGTGHQPQHF
d_gene: NA; v_gene: TRBV10-1; abundance: NA; j_gene: TRBJ2-3; CDR3nt: TGCGCCAGTTCACTGCGACGGGGACTTACTTACACAGATACGCAGTATTTT; CDR3aa: CASSLRRGLTYTDTQYF
d_gene: NA; v_gene: TRBV5-4; abundance: few; j_gene: TRBJ1-5; CDR3nt: TGTGCCAGCAGCTTGTGGGGTAGCAATCAGCCCCAGCATTTT; CDR3aa: CASSLWGSNQPQHF
d_gene: NA; v_gene: TRBV5-6; abundance: NA; j_gene: TRBJ2-7; CDR3nt: TGTGCCAGCAGCCAAAACTACGAGCAGTACTTC; CDR3aa: CASSQNYEQYF